One and the same sample provided the 6 T cell receptor beta chains below, sequenced in a study of T cell responses to AZD1222 COVID-19 vaccine. Repertoires were generated with immunoSEQ multiplex PCR, while TCRdb's copy carries only in-frame clones and drops some. This sample yields about 220,000 clones, of which approximately 94% are seen a single time; more than 0.8% belongs to the top ten. Specimen: peripheral blood, collected on day 0 of MenACWY control vaccination. These receptor sequences come from an adult in good health.

The chain is built from TRBV6-2 or TRBV6-3 and TRBJ1-2; no clear D. The germline V gene encodes CDR1 MNHEY and CDR2 SVGEGT. This CDR3 region has 14 residues. Trimming stripped 2 bases from V and 8 bases from J, with 15 bases between. CDR3 sequence: CASSYPYRAFGYTF. CDR3 nucleotide sequence: TGTGCCAGCAGTTACCCCTACCGGGCGTTCGGCTACACCTTC.

The rearrangement links TRBV6-2 or TRBV6-3 to TRBJ1-1, with 7 bases identical to TRBD1. Germline V gene data show CDR1 as MNHEY and CDR2 as SVGEGT. This CDR3 has 19 residues. With V trimmed by 0 bases and J by 1 base, 14 bases remained unmatched. CDR3 sequence (DNA): TGTGCCAGCAGTTACTCATTGCCCCAAGGGACAGTCAAGAACACTGAAGCTTTCTTT. Encoded protein: CASSYSLPQGTVKNTEAFF.

The chain joins TRBV19 to TRBJ1-5, with D tentatively TRBD1 (5 bases). V gave up 7 bases and J gave up 2 bases, with 18 bases separating them. The CDR3 is 16 amino acids. The V gene's germline CDR1 is LNHDA and CDR2 SQIVND (reference sequence). The CDR3 DNA is TGTGCCAGTACCGAGGGGAGGCGGACCGGCAATCAGCCCCAGCATTTT. It codes for CASTEGRRTGNQPQHF.

Concerning this clone itself: Since no conserved phenylalanine or tryptophan closes the CDR3, a read error is the likely cause. The DNA is omitted, as the CDR3 cannot be located on it reliably, and the CDR3 follows TCRdb's listing. The chain recombines TRBV4-1 with TRBJ1-1. With termini counted, the CDR3 has 13 amino acids. Germline lookup yields CDR1 MGHRA and CDR2 YSYEKL. The CDR3 loop reads CASSQDRLKMTFM.

The chain employs TRBV28 and TRBJ1-1; D unclear. There are 11 residues in the CDR3. From germline, CDR1 is MDHEN and CDR2 SYDVKM. Trimming pared 5 bases from V and 4 bases from J, leaving 5 bases between. The CDR3 loop reads CASSPLTEAFF. In DNA form, the CDR3 reads TGTGCCAGCAGTCCTCTCACTGAAGCTTTCTTT. Based on the CDR3 plus reference TRBV28 and TRBJ1-1, the full variable domain is DVKVTQSSRYLVKRTGEKVFLECVQDMDHENMFWYRQDPGLGLRLIYFSYDVKMKEKGDIPEGYSVSREKKERFSLILESASTNQTSMYLCASSPLTEAFFGQGTRLTVV.

The gene calls are TRBV5-4 and TRBJ1-2, with D possibly being TRBD1 (5 bases). The V end was cut by 0 bases, the J end by 7 bases, with 10 bases between. Germline-derived CDR1 and CDR2 are SGHNT and YYREEE (reference sequence). This CDR3 has 13 amino acids. As DNA, the CDR3 is TGTGCCAGCAGCTTGGCAACAGGTCCTGGCTACACCTTC. Protein: CASSLATGPGYTF. Full variable domain (remainder filled in from reference TRBV5-4 and TRBJ1-2): ETGVTQSPTHLIKTRGQQVTLRCSSQSGHNTVSWYQQALGQGPQFIFQYYREEENGRGNFPPRFSGLQFPNYSSELNVNALELDDSALYLCASSLATGPGYTFGSGTRLTVV.